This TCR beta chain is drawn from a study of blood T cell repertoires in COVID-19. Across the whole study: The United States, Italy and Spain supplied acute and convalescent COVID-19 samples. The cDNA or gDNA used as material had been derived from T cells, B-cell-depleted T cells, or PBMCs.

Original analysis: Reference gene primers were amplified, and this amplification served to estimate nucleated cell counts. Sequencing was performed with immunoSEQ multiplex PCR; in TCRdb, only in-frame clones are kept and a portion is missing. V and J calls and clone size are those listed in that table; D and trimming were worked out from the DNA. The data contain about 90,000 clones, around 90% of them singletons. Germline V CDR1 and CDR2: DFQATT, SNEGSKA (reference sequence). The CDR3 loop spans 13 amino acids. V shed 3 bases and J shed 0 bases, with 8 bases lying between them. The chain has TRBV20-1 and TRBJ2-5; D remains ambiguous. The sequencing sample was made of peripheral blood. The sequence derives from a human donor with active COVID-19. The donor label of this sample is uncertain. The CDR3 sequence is CSASGRDQETQYF. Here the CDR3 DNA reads TGCAGTGCTAGTGGCCGGGACCAAGAGACCCAGTACTTC.